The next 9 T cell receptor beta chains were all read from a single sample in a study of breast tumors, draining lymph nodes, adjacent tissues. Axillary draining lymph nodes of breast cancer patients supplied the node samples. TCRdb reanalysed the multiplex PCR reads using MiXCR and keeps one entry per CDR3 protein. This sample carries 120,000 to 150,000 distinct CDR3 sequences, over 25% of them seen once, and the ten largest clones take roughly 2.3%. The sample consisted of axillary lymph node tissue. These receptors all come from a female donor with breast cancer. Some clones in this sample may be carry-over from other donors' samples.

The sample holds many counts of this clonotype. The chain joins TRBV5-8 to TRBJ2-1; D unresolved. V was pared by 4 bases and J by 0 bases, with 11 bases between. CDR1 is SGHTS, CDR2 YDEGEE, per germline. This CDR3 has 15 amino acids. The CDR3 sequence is CASSPDWSSYNEQFF. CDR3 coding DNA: TGTGCCAGCAGCCCCGACTGGAGCTCCTACAATGAGCAGTTCTTC.

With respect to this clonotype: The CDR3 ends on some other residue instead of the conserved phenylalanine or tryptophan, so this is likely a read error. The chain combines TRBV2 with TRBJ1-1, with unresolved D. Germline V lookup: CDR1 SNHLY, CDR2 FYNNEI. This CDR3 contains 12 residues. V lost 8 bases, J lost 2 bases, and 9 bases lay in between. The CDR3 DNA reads TGTGCCAGCGGCGAAAAAAACACTGAAGCTTTCTCT. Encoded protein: CASGEKNTEAFS.

CDR3 amino acids: CASSYRDRDDTQYF. The CDR3 nucleotides are TGCGCCAGCAGCTACCGGGACAGGGACGACACCCAGTACTTC. V and J are TRBV5-1 and TRBJ2-5; 9 bases match TRBD1. The CDR3 extends over 14 amino acids. Germline V CDR1 and CDR2: SGHRS, YFSETQ. Trimming cost V 3 bases and J 8 bases; bases outside gene matches: 8.

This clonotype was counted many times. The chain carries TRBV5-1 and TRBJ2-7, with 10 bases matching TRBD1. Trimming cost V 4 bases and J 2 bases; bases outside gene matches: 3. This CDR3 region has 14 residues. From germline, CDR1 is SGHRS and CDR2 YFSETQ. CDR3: CASSPGTGAYEQYF. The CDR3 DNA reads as TGCGCCAGCAGCCCGGGGACAGGGGCCTACGAGCAGTACTTC.

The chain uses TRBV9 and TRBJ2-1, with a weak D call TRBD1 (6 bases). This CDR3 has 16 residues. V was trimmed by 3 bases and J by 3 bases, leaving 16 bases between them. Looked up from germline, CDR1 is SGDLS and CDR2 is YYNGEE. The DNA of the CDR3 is TGTGCCAGCAGCGCCAGGGGATACGGGCGCTACAATGAGCAGTTCTTC. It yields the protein CASSARGYGRYNEQFF.

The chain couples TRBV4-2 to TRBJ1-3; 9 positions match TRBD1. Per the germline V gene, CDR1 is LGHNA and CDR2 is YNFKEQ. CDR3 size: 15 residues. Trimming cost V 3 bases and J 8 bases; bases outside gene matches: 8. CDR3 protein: CASSHRTGDGYTIYF. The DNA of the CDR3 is TGTGCCAGCAGCCATCGGACAGGGGATGGCTACACCATATATTTT.

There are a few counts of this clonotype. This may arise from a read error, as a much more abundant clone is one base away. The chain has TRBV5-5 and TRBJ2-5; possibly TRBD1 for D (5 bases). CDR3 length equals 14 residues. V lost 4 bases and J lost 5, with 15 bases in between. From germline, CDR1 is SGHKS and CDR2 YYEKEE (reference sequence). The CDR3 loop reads CASSRVGAPETQYF. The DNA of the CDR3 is TGTGCCAGCAGCCGGGTTGGGGCTCCGGAGACCCAGTACTTC.

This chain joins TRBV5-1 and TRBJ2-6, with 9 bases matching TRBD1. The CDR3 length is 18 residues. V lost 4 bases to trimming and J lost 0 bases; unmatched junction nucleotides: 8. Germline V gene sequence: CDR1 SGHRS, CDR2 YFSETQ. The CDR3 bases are TGCGCCAGCAGCCCCGGGACAGGGAAGGTCTCTGGGGCCAACGTCCTGACTTTC. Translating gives CASSPGTGKVSGANVLTF.

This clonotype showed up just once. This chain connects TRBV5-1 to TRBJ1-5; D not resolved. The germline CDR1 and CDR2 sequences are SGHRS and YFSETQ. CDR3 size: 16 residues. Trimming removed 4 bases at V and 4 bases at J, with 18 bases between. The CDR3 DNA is TGCGCCAGCAGCCTGGACGGAGCCGTCGGAAATCAGCCCCAGCATTTT. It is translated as CASSLDGAVGNQPQHF.